This T cell receptor (beta chain) was documented in a study of shared clonotypes between healthy human individuals. Study summary: Each donor had three CD4 naive, three CD4 memory, two CD8 naive and one CD8 memory plate.

Study findings and constraints: Memory subsets generally showed smaller estimated richness than naive subsets did.

Comments on this clone: Its antigen remains unidentified.

V gave up 2 bases and J gave up 7 bases; unmatched junction bases: 5. The CDR3 consists of 15 residues. Germline V gene data show CDR1 as SGHTA and CDR2 as FQGTGA. Several immunoSEQ 96-well plates shared each subset's DNA, each plate a replicate. Some clones are missing from TCRdb's copy, which holds only in-frame ones; the method was immunoSEQ multiplex PCR. The sample yields about 1.5 million clones, 95% to 99% seen once. This TCR was sampled from a man aged 30 to 39 in good health. The J gene is TRBJ2-1, the V gene TRBV7-3; 10 bases align to TRBD2. Source material: naive CD4+ T cells sorted from blood. Subset defined: CD45RA+ positively selected. The CDR3 coding sequence is TGTGCCAGCAGCTTACGCCTAGCGGGAGTGAATGAGCAGTTCTTC. This codes for CASSLRLAGVNEQFF.